This T cell receptor (beta chain) was captured in a study of beta chain features in type 1 diabetes. Study details: There were 90 million to 110 million sorted cells examined across all samples.

This clone was found a few times. TCRB transcripts that were expressed got sequenced, as all of the isolated RNA had been reverse transcribed. The protocol was immunoSEQ multiplex PCR, while the TCRdb copy is restricted to in-frame clones and leaves out a portion. Of 150,000 to 190,000 clones listed, approximately 12% were seen once; the top ten hold about 1.9%. The V gene's germline CDR1 is SEHNR and CDR2 FQNEAQ (reference sequence). The CDR3 is 16 residues long. With 6 bases clipped from V and 7 bases from J, the junction kept 12 bases outside the gene matches. This sequence originates from a man aged 18 to 35 in good health. The sequencing sample was made of central memory CD4+ T cells from blood. The gene calls are TRBV7-9 and TRBJ2-2; 9 nucleotides align to TRBD2. CDR3 residues: CASSRRSSGTGGELFF. CDR3 DNA sequence: TGTGCCAGCAGTCGGAGGTCTAGCGGGACTGGCGGGGAGCTGTTTTTT.